Listed below are T cell receptor beta chains from one sample, sequenced in a study of graft-versus-host responses after intestinal transplantation. This table comes from immunoSEQ multiplex PCR, and its TCRdb copy is limited to in-frame clones, with some not included. The sample lists about 8,600 clones, 31% occurring once. The sequences come from alloreactive CD4+ T cells from a mixed lymphocyte reaction culture, collected before intestinal transplant. These TCRs come from a human patient who received an intestinal transplant. Each CDR3 is given with its conserved first and last residue.

CDR3aa: CASSLRTSVGSSYNEQFF
j_gene: TRBJ2-1
v_gene: TRBV5-1

CDR3aa: CASSRDRGRNQPQHF
j_gene: TRBJ1-5
v_gene: TRBV7-2

CDR3aa: CASSSTTDSSTDTQYF
j_gene: TRBJ2-3
v_gene: TRBV18

CDR3aa: CASSLPFVHEQFF
j_gene: TRBJ2-1
v_gene: TRBV7-9

CDR3aa: CASSVEAGVQETQYF
j_gene: TRBJ2-5
v_gene: TRBV9

CDR3aa: CASSPLSYEQYF
j_gene: TRBJ2-7
v_gene: TRBV28

CDR3aa: CASSSQGTSGISGTQYF
j_gene: TRBJ2-5
v_gene: TRBV5-4

CDR3aa: CASSDRGTVGETQYF
j_gene: TRBJ2-5
v_gene: TRBV2

CDR3aa: CASRPTGASNQPQHF
j_gene: TRBJ1-5
v_gene: TRBV6-1

CDR3aa: CASSLVQARFPASYEQYF
j_gene: TRBJ2-7
v_gene: TRBV5-4

CDR3aa: CASSLRHSPYNEQFF
j_gene: TRBJ2-1
v_gene: TRBV7-2

CDR3aa: CASSPNIRAQPQHF
j_gene: TRBJ1-5
v_gene: TRBV7-3

CDR3aa: CASSQLSRTGNTEAFF
j_gene: TRBJ1-1
v_gene: TRBV4-2

CDR3aa: CASSGQGAFGEKLFF
j_gene: TRBJ1-4
v_gene: TRBV7-6

CDR3aa: CASSWGPGQGPSPLHF
j_gene: TRBJ1-6
v_gene: TRBV6-6

CDR3aa: CASTTILQEPHLELTREAFF
j_gene: TRBJ1-1
v_gene: TRBV10-1

CDR3aa: CASSTDRRTGANVLTF
j_gene: TRBJ2-6
v_gene: TRBV21-1

CDR3aa: CASSVGSGTDTQYF
j_gene: TRBJ2-3
v_gene: TRBV9